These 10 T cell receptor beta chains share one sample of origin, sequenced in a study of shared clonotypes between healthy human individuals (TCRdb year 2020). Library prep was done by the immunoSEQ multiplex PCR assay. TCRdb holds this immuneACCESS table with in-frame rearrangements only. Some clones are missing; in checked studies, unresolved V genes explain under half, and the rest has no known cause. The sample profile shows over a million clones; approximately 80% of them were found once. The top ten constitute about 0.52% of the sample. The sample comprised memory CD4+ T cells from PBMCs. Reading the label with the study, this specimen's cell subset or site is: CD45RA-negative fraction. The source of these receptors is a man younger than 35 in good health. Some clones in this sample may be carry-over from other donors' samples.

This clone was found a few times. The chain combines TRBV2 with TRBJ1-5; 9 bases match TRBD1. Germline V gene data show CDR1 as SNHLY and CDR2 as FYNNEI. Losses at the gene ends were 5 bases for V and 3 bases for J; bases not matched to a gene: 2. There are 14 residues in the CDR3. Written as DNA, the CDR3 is TGTGCCAGCAGTAGGGACAGGGACAATCAGCCCCAGCATTTT. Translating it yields CASSRDRDNQPQHF.

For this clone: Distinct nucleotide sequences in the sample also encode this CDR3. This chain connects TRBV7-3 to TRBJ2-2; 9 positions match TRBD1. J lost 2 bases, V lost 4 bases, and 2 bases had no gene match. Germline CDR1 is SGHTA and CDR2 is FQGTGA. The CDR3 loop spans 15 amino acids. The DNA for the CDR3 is TGTGCCAGCAGCTCGGGACAGGGCAACACCGGGGAGCTGTTTTTT. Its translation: CASSSGQGNTGELFF.

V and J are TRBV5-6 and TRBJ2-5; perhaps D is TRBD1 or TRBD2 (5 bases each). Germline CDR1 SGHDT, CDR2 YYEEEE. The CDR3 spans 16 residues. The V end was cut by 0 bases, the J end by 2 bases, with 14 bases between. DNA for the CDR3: TGTGCCAGCAGCTTGGATCCCCCGGGACGACAAGAGACCCAGTACTTC. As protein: CASSLDPPGRQETQYF.

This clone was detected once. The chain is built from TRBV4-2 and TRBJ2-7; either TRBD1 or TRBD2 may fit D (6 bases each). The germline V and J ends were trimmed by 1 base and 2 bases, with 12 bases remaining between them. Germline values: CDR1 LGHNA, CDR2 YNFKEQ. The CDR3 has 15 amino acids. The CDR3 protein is CASSQAWGATYEQYF. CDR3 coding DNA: TGTGCCAGCAGCCAAGCCTGGGGGGCCACCTACGAGCAGTACTTC.

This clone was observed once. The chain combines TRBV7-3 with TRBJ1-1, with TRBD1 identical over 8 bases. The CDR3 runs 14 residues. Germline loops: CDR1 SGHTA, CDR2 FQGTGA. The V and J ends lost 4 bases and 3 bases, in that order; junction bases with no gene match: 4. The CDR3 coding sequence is TGTGCCAGCAGCTCCGGACAGGGTGACACTGAAGCTTTCTTT. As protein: CASSSGQGDTEAFF.

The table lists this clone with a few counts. The CDR3 coding sequence is TGTGCCTGGAGTAGGCAGACCAATCAGCCCCAGCATTTT. It codes for CAWSRQTNQPQHF. The chain is built from TRBV30 and TRBJ1-5; D is undetermined. Germline loops: CDR1 GTSNPN, CDR2 SVGIG (reference sequence). CDR3 length: 13 amino acids. V dropped 2 bases and J dropped 3 bases, with 8 bases sitting between them.

The CDR3 sequence: CASSRRPLVPGYTF. CDR3 DNA: TGTGCCAGCAGCCGACGGCCCCTCGTGCCGGGCTACACCTTC. V usage is TRBV6-5 and J usage is TRBJ1-2; D unresolved. The CDR3 consists of 14 residues. V lost 6 bases and J 8 bases, leaving 19 bases between the germline ends. Germline CDR1 is MNHEY and CDR2 is SVGAGI.

DNA for the CDR3: TGCGCCAGCAGCCCTCCAAGCTCTGGGGCCAACGTCCTGACTTTC. Protein: CASSPPSSGANVLTF. J is TRBJ2-6 and V is TRBV5-1; D ambiguous. The CDR3 loop spans 15 amino acids. In germline, CDR1 is SGHRS, CDR2 YFSETQ. V lost 4 bases, J lost 0 bases, and 8 bases lay in between.

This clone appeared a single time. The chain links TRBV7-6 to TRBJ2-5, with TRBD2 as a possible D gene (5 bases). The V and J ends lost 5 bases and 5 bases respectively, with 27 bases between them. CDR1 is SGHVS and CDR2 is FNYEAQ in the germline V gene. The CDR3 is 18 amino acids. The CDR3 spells CASSRGVAGRGGGETQYF. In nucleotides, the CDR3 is TGTGCCAGCAGCCGAGGTGTGGCAGGTCGAGGTGGAGGCGAGACCCAGTACTTC.

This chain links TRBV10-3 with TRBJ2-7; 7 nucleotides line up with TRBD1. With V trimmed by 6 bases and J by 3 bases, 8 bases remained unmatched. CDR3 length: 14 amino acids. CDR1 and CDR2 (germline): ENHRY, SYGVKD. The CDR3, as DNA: TGTGCCATCAGGGAAACCGGGACAGACTACGAGCAGTACTTC. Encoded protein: CAIRETGTDYEQYF.